The clone carrying this T cell receptor beta chain appeared a single time. Antigen unknown. Germline V gives CDR1 MNHNS, CDR2 SASEGT. The V gene end was trimmed by 7 bases and the J gene end by 0 bases; junction bases not matched to a gene: 10. The length of the CDR3 is 16 residues. This sample is part of a study of human T cells and chemical hapten exposure. Study background: Diphenylcyclopropenone, dosed weekly to the scalp, was given to patients throughout the roughly 24-week study. General study findings and limits: TCRs above 1 in 1000 frequency stayed constant with DPC sensitization.

TCRdb redid the calling of the RACE reads with MiXCR, one entry per CDR3 protein. The table lists about 190,000 distinct CDR3 sequences, under 30% of them singletons. The time point was: patch test 3, about 24 weeks after DPC sensitization. Described treatment: therapeutic diphenylcyclopropenone sensitization with weekly scalp DPC. The rearrangement uses TRBV6-1 and TRBJ2-3; 7 positions match TRBD2. The sequence came from a woman between 35 and 50 years old with alopecia areata. Some clones in this sample may be carry-over from other donors' samples. The sequencing here drew on whole blood, taken in connection with sensitization to the hapten diphenylcyclopropenone (DPC). CDR3 amino acids: CASTKRAGVSTDTQYF. In DNA, the CDR3 is TGTGCCAGCACCAAAAGGGCGGGAGTTAGCACAGATACGCAGTATTTT.